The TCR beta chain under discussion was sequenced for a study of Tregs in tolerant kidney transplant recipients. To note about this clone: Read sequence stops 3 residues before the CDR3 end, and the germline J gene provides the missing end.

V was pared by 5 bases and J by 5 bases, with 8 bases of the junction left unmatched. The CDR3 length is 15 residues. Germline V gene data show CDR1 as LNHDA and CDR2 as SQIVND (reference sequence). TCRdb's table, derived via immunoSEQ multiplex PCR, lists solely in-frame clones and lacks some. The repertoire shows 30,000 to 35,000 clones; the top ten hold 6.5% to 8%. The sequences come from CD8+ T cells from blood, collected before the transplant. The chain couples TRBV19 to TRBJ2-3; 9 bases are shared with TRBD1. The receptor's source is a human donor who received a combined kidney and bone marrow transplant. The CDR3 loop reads CASSQDRGYGDTQYF. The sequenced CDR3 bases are TGTGCCAGTAGTCAGGACAGGGGATACGGAGATACG.